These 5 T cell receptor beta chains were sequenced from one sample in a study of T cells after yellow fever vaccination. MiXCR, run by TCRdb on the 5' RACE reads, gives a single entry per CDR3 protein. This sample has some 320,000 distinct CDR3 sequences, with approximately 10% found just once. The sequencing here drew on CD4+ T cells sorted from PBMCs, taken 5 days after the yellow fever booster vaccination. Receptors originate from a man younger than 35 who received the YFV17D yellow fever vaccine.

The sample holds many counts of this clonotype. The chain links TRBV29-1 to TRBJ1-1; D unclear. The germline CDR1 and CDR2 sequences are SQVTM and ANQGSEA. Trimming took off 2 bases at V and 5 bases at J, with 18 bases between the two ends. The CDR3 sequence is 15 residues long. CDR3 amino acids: CSVETTPGLRTEAFF. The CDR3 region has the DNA TGCAGCGTTGAAACCACCCCGGGGTTAAGGACTGAAGCTTTCTTT.

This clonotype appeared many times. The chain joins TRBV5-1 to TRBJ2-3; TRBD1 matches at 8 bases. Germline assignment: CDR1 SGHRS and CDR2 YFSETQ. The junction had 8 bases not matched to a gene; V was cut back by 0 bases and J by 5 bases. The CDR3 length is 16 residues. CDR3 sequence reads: CASSLEAGGAGDTQYF. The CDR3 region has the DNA TGCGCCAGCAGCTTGGAGGCAGGGGGCGCAGGAGATACGCAGTATTTT.

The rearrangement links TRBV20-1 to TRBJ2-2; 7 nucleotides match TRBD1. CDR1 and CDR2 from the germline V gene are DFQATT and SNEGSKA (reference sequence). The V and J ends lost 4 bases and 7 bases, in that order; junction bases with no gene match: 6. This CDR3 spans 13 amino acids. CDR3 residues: CSAIRTGIGELFF. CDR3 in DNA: TGCAGTGCTATCCGGACAGGTATCGGGGAGCTGTTTTTT.

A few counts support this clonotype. The CDR3 region is CASSLPGQGVGEQYV. Here the CDR3 DNA reads TGTGCCAGCAGTCTACCCGGACAGGGTGTTGGGGAGCAGTACGTC. The chain recombines TRBV28 with TRBJ2-7, with 8 bases fitting TRBD1. The CDR3 sequence is 15 residues long. Germline CDR1 MDHEN, CDR2 SYDVKM. With V trimmed by 5 bases and J by 7 bases, 13 bases remained unmatched.

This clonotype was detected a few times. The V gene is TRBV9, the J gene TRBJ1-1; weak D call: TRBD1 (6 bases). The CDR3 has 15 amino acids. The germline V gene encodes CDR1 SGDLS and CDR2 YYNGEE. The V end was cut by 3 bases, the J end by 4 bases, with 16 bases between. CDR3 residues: CASSGGGGARTEAFF. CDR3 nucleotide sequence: TGTGCCAGCAGCGGGGGGGGCGGGGCCCGCACTGAAGCTTTCTTT.